These 25 T cell receptor beta chains were all obtained from the same sample, sequenced in a study of tumor-infiltrating lymphocytes in primary liver carcinoma. The input was approximately 500 ng total RNA; TCR beta cDNA was made from it with a constant-region primer. Modified slightly, ARM-PCR produced TCR beta libraries over three nested multiplex PCR rounds. A C-beta reverse primer and TRBV1-TRBV30 forward primers served in each of the first two PCR rounds, at approximately 10 cycles apiece. One entry per CDR3 protein, called by TCRdb with MiXCR from the multiplex PCR reads. The sample carries some 180,000 distinct CDR3 sequences, 60% recorded once. Unsorted whole blood yielded blood RNA, and germline DNA was extracted as well. Sequenced: peripheral blood. The origin of the receptors is a man aged 35 to 55 with primary liver carcinoma and hepatitis B virus infection.

The chain employs TRBV6-1 and TRBJ1-1; D remains ambiguous. V lost 10 bases and J lost 0, with 12 bases in between. The length of the CDR3 is 13 residues. Germline lookup yields CDR1 MNHNS and CDR2 SASEGT. The CDR3 DNA reads TGTGCCAACAAGGAGGGAGTGAACACTGAAGCTTTCTTT. It yields the protein CANKEGVNTEAFF.

The rearrangement uses TRBV6-5 and TRBJ1-2; 10 bases line up with TRBD1. The CDR3 covers 16 residues. V gave up 5 bases and J gave up 4 bases; unmatched junction bases: 10. Per germline, CDR1 MNHEY and CDR2 SVGAGI. The CDR3 loop is CASSTTKGQGRYGYTF. Written as DNA, the CDR3 is TGTGCCAGCAGTACTACCAAGGGACAGGGGCGCTATGGCTACACCTTC.

This clonotype came up a few times. DNA of the CDR3: TGTGCCAGCAGTTTGGTCGACTTCTCCTACGAGCAGTACTTC. It codes for CASSLVDFSYEQYF. The chain recombines TRBV12-3 or TRBV12-4 with TRBJ2-7; no firm D call. The CDR3 consists of 14 residues. Trimming pared 3 bases from V and 0 bases from J, leaving 9 bases between.

A word on this clonotype: A much larger clone differs from this one at a single base, so this may be a read error. The chain joins TRBV11-1 to TRBJ2-3; D is possibly TRBD2 (5 bases). This CDR3 is 14 amino acids long. Germline CDR1 SGHAT, CDR2 FQDESV (reference sequence). In nucleotides, the CDR3 is TGTGCCAGCAGCTTAGCGGGAGCTACAGATATGCAGTATTTT. This gives the protein CASSLAGATDMQYF. The whole variable domain, remainder taken from reference TRBV11-1 and TRBJ2-3, is EAEVAQSPRYKITEKSQAVAFWCDPISGHATLYWYRQILGQGPELLVQFQDESVVDDSQLPKDRFSAERLKGVDSTLKIQPAELGDSAMYLCASSLAGATDMQYFGPGTRLTVL.

As to this clonotype: This may arise from a read error, as a much more abundant clone is one base away. The rearrangement uses TRBV11-2 and TRBJ2-7, with D perhaps TRBD2 (5 bases). The V gene's germline CDR1 is SGHAT and CDR2 FQNNGV. The CDR3 is made up of 14 amino acids. CDR3 region: CASNLGGNLYEQYF. CDR3 in DNA: TGTGCCAGCAACTTAGGAGGTAACCTCTACGAGCAGTACTTC. The full variable domain, rest sourced from reference TRBV11-2 and TRBJ2-7, is EAGVAQSPRYKIIEKRQSVAFWCNPISGHATLYWYQQILGQGPKLLIQFQNNGVVDDSQLPKDRFSAERLKGVDSTLKIQPAKLEDSAVYLCASNLGGNLYEQYFGPGTRLTVT.

As concerns this clonotype: One end of the junction varies from germline; a read error may be responsible. The chain uses TRBV11-2 and TRBJ2-7; TRBD1 might be the D (5 bases). The CDR3 is made up of 14 amino acids. Germline V gives CDR1 SGHAT, CDR2 FQNNGV. The CDR3 DNA follows: TGTGTCAGTAGCTTAACCGACAGAGCCTACGATCAGTACTTC. Its translation is CVSSLTDRAYDQYF.

V gene TRBV10-1 combines with J gene TRBJ2-3, with D hard to call. There are 14 residues in the CDR3. Germline loops: CDR1 WNHNN, CDR2 SYGVQD (reference sequence). The ends were cut back, 0 bases at V and 5 bases at J, with 9 bases in the middle. CDR3 in DNA: TGCGCCAGCAGTGAGTCGAACCAGCGAGATACGCAGTATTTT. Translated: CASSESNQRDTQYF.

The J gene is TRBJ2-1, the V gene TRBV29-1, with 7 bases lining up with TRBD2. The trim removed 1 base at V and 12 bases at J, leaving 15 bases unmatched. Looked up from germline, CDR1 is SQVTM and CDR2 is ANQGSEA. There are 15 residues in the CDR3. The CDR3 DNA follows: TGCAGCGTTGAAGCCGGAGCGGGACTGCCGCCTGGGCAGTTCTTC. As protein: CSVEAGAGLPPGQFF.

V and J are TRBV6-5 and TRBJ2-6; D gene ambiguous. The germline V gene encodes CDR1 MNHEY and CDR2 SVGAGI. Trimming cost V 5 bases and J 1 base, with 6 bases left between them. CDR3 size: 14 residues. CDR3 residues: CASSKKSGANVLTF. The CDR3 nucleotides read TGTGCCAGCAGTAAAAAATCTGGGGCCAACGTCCTGACTTTC.

The rearrangement joins TRBV11-3 to TRBJ1-1; no definite D call. CDR3 size: 13 residues. V lost 3 bases and J lost 0, with 5 bases in between. CDR1 is SGHNT, CDR2 YENEEA, per germline. DNA for the CDR3: TGTGCCAGCAGCTTGACACTGAACACTGAAGCTTTCTTT. Translation: CASSLTLNTEAFF.

To note about this clonotype: In this CDR3 the conserved last residue, phenylalanine or tryptophan, is missing, so a read error is likely. V gene TRBV28 combines with J gene TRBJ1-1; TRBD1 is a possible D gene (5 bases). Germline CDR1 and CDR2: MDHEN and SYDVKM. The V end was cut by 6 bases, the J end by 1 base, with 9 bases between. The CDR3 has 13 residues. CDR3 DNA: TGTGCCAGCAGCGTTCAGGGGAACACTGAAGCTTTCGTT. Residues: CASSVQGNTEAFV.

This clonotype has only one observation. A single base separates this from a much larger clone, so it may be a read error. This chain links TRBV6-1 with TRBJ1-1; D is possibly TRBD1 (6 bases). Germline V lookup: CDR1 MNHNS, CDR2 SASEGT. This CDR3 contains 17 residues. The CDR3 bases are TGTGCCAGCAGTGGCCGGGACACTGACTTCGGATATGGTGAAACTTTCTTT. Translation: CASSGRDTDFGYGETFF.

This chain links TRBV4-1 with TRBJ2-1; the match to TRBD2 covers 8 bases. The junction had 6 bases not matched to a gene; V was cut back by 1 base and J by 13 bases. CDR1 is MGHRA, CDR2 YSYEKL, per germline. The CDR3 spans 13 residues. The CDR3 DNA reads TGCGCCAGCAGCCAAGGAGCGGGAGTAGGTCAGTTCTTC. Residues: CASSQGAGVGQFF.

The chain combines TRBV5-1 with TRBJ2-6; 8 bases are shared with TRBD2. The germline V gene encodes CDR1 SGHRS and CDR2 YFSETQ. Losses at the gene ends were 3 bases for V and 7 bases for J; bases not matched to a gene: 3. The CDR3 loop spans 14 amino acids. The CDR3 loop is CASSSGLEANVLTF. The CDR3, as DNA: TGCGCCAGCAGCTCGGGACTAGAAGCCAACGTCCTGACTTTC. Variable domain in full (rest from reference TRBV5-1 and TRBJ2-6): KAGVTQTPRYLIKTRGQQVTLSCSPISGHRSVSWYQQTPGQGLQFLFEYFSETQRNKGNFPGRFSGRQFSNSRSEMNVSTLELGDSALYLCASSSGLEANVLTFGAGSRLTVL.

A word on this clonotype: One end of the junction varies from germline; a read error may be responsible. The rearrangement uses TRBV7-9 and TRBJ2-5; TRBD1 matches 10 bases. Germline CDR1 and CDR2: SEHNR and FQNEAQ (reference sequence). There are 13 residues in the CDR3. The CDR3 DNA sequence: TGTGCCAGCGGACAGGGGGTTGTCGAGACCCAGTGCTTC. Protein: CASGQGVVETQCF.

The table lists this clonotype with many counts. The CDR3 sequence is CASSLESGSRYKNIQYF. CDR3 sequence (DNA): TGTGCCAGCAGCTTAGAGAGCGGGTCAAGATACAAAAACATTCAGTACTTC. The genes are TRBV11-2 and TRBJ2-4; weak D call: TRBD2 (6 bases). The CDR3 sequence is 17 residues long. The germline V gene has CDR1 SGHAT and CDR2 FQNNGV. With 0 bases removed from V and 3 bases from J, the gap between germline ends came to 15 bases.

The CDR3 spells CASRKTRLSYEQYF. The CDR3 bases are TGTGCCAGCCGGAAGACTAGACTCTCCTACGAGCAGTACTTC. The chain employs TRBV6-6 and TRBJ2-7; a weak D match, TRBD2 (6 bases). Germline lookup yields CDR1 MNHNY and CDR2 SVGAGI (reference sequence). The CDR3 is 14 residues long. Trimming took off 8 bases at V and 0 bases at J, with 14 bases between the two ends.

This clonotype was detected only a few times. The J gene is TRBJ2-1, the V gene TRBV12-3 or TRBV12-4; tentatively, D is TRBD2 (7 bases). Trimming shortened V by 7 bases and J by 8 bases, and 18 bases separated the two germline ends. The CDR3 consists of 14 residues. CDR3 DNA: TGTGCCAGCACCACTTTCGCGGGGGCTTATGAGCAGTTCTTC. Protein sequence: CASTTFAGAYEQFF.

This chain joins TRBV14 and TRBJ2-3; TRBD2 aligns across 13 bases. V trimming: 3 bases; J trimming: 5 bases; junction bases outside the gene matches: 14. Germline V CDR1 and CDR2: SGHDN, FVKESK. This CDR3 has 19 residues. The CDR3 nucleotides read TGTGCCAGCAGCCACTCATGGACTAGCGGGAGAGCGTATCAAGATACGCAGTATTTT. It yields the protein CASSHSWTSGRAYQDTQYF.

J is TRBJ2-7 and V is TRBV5-1, with TRBD1 identical over 8 bases. The J segment lost 5 bases and the V segment lost 4 bases, leaving 8 bases of the junction unmatched. CDR1 and CDR2 from the germline V gene are SGHRS and YFSETQ. There are 14 residues in the CDR3. CDR3 nucleotide sequence: TGCGCCAGCAGCCTCACAGGGGGAAGGGACGAGCAGTACTTC. The encoded protein is CASSLTGGRDEQYF.

The table lists this clonotype with a few counts. The chain is built from TRBV6-1 and TRBJ1-2; TRBD1 might be the D (5 bases). The CDR3 sequence is 13 residues long. Germline assignment: CDR1 MNHNS and CDR2 SASEGT. V was clipped by 6 bases and J by 6 bases, with 14 bases between them. The CDR3 bases are TGTGCCAGCAGCCTACGGAGCAGGGATGGCTACACCTTC. Its translation: CASSLRSRDGYTF.

This clonotype was seen a handful of times. The V gene is TRBV29-1, the J gene TRBJ2-7; D is unresolved. The CDR3 is made up of 13 amino acids. Germline V gene sequence: CDR1 SQVTM, CDR2 ANQGSEA. V lost 4 bases to trimming and J lost 2 bases, with 12 bases between them. The CDR3 protein is CSVVTGTTYEQYF. The DNA for the CDR3 is TGCAGCGTTGTTACGGGCACTACCTACGAGCAGTACTTC.

This chain connects TRBV6-5 to TRBJ2-5, with D hard to call. This CDR3 has 11 amino acids. The V gene's germline CDR1 is MNHEY and CDR2 SVGAGI. With 9 bases removed from V and 2 bases from J, the gap between germline ends came to 7 bases. CDR3 region: CARSNQETQYF. CDR3 nucleotides: TGTGCCAGGAGCAATCAAGAGACCCAGTACTTC.

The chain uses TRBV11-2 and TRBJ2-3; 14 bases agree with TRBD2. With V trimmed by 4 bases and J by 7 bases, 7 bases remained unmatched. Germline V gene lookup returns CDR1 SGHAT and CDR2 FQNNGV. The CDR3 is 16 amino acids. In DNA form, the CDR3 reads TGTGCCAGCAGCTCCCCGGGACTAGCGGGAGTGAATACGCAGTATTTT. Amino acid sequence: CASSSPGLAGVNTQYF.

The J gene is TRBJ2-6, the V gene TRBV5-1, with D unclear. The germline V and J ends were trimmed by 5 bases and 2 bases, with 8 bases remaining between them. From germline, CDR1 is SGHRS and CDR2 YFSETQ. This CDR3 contains 14 residues. In DNA form, the CDR3 reads TGCGCCAGCAGTTCTGCTACTGGGGCCAACGTCCTGACTTTC. It translates to CASSSATGANVLTF. Full variable domain (remainder filled in from reference TRBV5-1 and TRBJ2-6): KAGVTQTPRYLIKTRGQQVTLSCSPISGHRSVSWYQQTPGQGLQFLFEYFSETQRNKGNFPGRFSGRQFSNSRSEMNVSTLELGDSALYLCASSSATGANVLTFGAGSRLTVL.